The 22 T cell receptor beta chains given below trace back to one sample, sequenced in a study of PD-1 blockade in classical Hodgkin lymphoma. Clones were sequenced by immunoSEQ multiplex PCR, and TCRdb holds only the in-frame ones, with some missing. The sample has 50,000 to 65,000 clones; roughly nine tenths are singletons. Described time point: cycle 4 day 1 (C4D1), after 6 weeks of nivolumab. Each patient's relapse followed autologous stem cell transplantation, and brentuximab vedotin exposure varied. The sample consisted of peripheral blood mononuclear cells (PBMCs), taken before the fourth cycle of nivolumab. Receptors were obtained from a human donor with classical Hodgkin lymphoma.

This clone was found once. Here the CDR3 reads CASSYSNNEQFF. CDR3 nucleotides: TGTGCCAGCAGTTACTCAAACAATGAGCAGTTCTTC. The chain links TRBV6-5 to TRBJ2-1; no definite D call. This CDR3 is 12 amino acids long. Trimming removed 0 bases from V and 5 bases from J, with 2 bases in between. CDR1 MNHEY and CDR2 SVGAGI come from the germline V gene.

The CDR3 here is CASSVGDEQYF. The CDR3 DNA reads as TGCGCCAGCAGTGTGGGGGACGAGCAGTACTTC. The chain recombines TRBV10-2 with TRBJ2-7; D possibly uses TRBD1 or TRBD2 (5 bases each). Trimming removed 4 bases from V and 5 bases from J, with 6 bases in between. The CDR3 is 11 residues long. Germline CDR1 reads WSHSY; CDR2 reads SAAADI.

The CDR3 sequence: CASSLVGRGRNTEAFF. The CDR3 DNA reads TGTGCCAGCAGCTTAGTAGGTAGGGGGCGAAATACTGAAGCTTTCTTT. The rearrangement joins TRBV11-2 to TRBJ1-1; TRBD1 agrees at 7 bases. This CDR3 comprises 16 residues. The V gene end was trimmed by 1 base and the J gene end by 5 bases; junction bases not matched to a gene: 10. Germline V gene data show CDR1 as SGHAT and CDR2 as FQNNGV. Drawing the rest from reference TRBV11-2 and TRBJ1-1, the complete variable domain is EAGVAQSPRYKIIEKRQSVAFWCNPISGHATLYWYQQILGQGPKLLIQFQNNGVVDDSQLPKDRFSAERLKGVDSTLKIQPAKLEDSAVYLCASSLVGRGRNTEAFFGQGTRLTVV.

The chain combines TRBV27 with TRBJ2-5; TRBD2 agrees at 7 bases. V dropped 2 bases and J dropped 6; count of bases not matched to a gene: 3. CDR3 length: 13 residues. Germline V gene sequence: CDR1 MNHEY, CDR2 SMNVEV (reference sequence). CDR3 nucleotide sequence: TGTGCCAGCAGTTTAGCGGGAGTAAAGACCCAGTACTTC. This gives the protein CASSLAGVKTQYF.

The chain employs TRBV6-4 and TRBJ1-2; D not resolved. Deletions cut 11 bases from V and 4 bases from J, with 11 bases between. The CDR3 consists of 11 residues. Germline-derived CDR1 and CDR2 are MRHNA and SNTAGT. The CDR3: CAGPRSYGYTF. In DNA form, the CDR3 reads TGTGCCGGACCAAGGTCCTATGGCTACACCTTC.

The rearrangement links TRBV11-2 to TRBJ2-1; 8 bases map to TRBD1. This CDR3 has 17 amino acids. V lost 5 bases and J lost 4; bases outside the gene matches: 13. CDR1 and CDR2 from the germline V gene are SGHAT and FQNNGV. CDR3 coding DNA: TGTGCCAGCAGCCAAACAGCCGGGACAGGTTTTTACAATGAGCAGTTCTTC. Its translation is CASSQTAGTGFYNEQFF.

The J gene is TRBJ1-2, the V gene TRBV7-9; 7 positions agree with TRBD1. The CDR3 extends over 12 amino acids. After removal of 4 bases from V and 7 bases from J, the junction contained 3 bases not matched to a gene. Per germline, CDR1 SEHNR and CDR2 FQNEAQ (reference sequence). The CDR3 loop is CASSSDRPGYTF. The CDR3 DNA follows: TGTGCCAGCAGCTCGGACAGGCCTGGCTACACCTTC.

V usage is TRBV11-2 and J usage is TRBJ2-7, with 7 bases fitting TRBD1. The ends lost 4 bases at V and 3 bases at J; junction bases unmatched: 9. Looked up from germline, CDR1 is SGHAT and CDR2 is FQNNGV. The CDR3 has 15 residues. CDR3 in amino acids: CASSYRRDSNYEQYF. CDR3 DNA: TGTGCCAGCAGCTATCGTCGGGACAGCAACTACGAGCAGTACTTC.

The CDR3 protein is CASSRQEGNEKLFF. The CDR3, as DNA: TGTGCCAGCAGTCGACAGGAGGGGAATGAAAAACTGTTTTTT. This chain links TRBV2 with TRBJ1-4, with D possibly matching TRBD1 (6 bases). Germline CDR1 reads SNHLY; CDR2 reads FYNNEI. Trimming took off 5 bases at V and 5 bases at J, with 12 bases between the two ends. The CDR3 has 14 residues.

The chain joins TRBV30 to TRBJ1-3, with D tentatively TRBD1 (6 bases). Between the trimmed V and J ends, which lost 5 bases and 0 bases, there was a span of 11 bases. This CDR3 spans 14 amino acids. Germline V gene lookup returns CDR1 GTSNPN and CDR2 SVGIG (reference sequence). DNA for the CDR3: TGTGCCTGGCAACTAGGGGGCTCTGGAAACACCATATATTTT. Protein product: CAWQLGGSGNTIYF.

This chain connects TRBV7-6 to TRBJ2-7; D possibly matches TRBD1 or TRBD2 (5 bases each). Germline values: CDR1 SGHVS, CDR2 FNYEAQ. Trimming removed 5 bases at V and 0 bases at J, with 26 bases between. This CDR3 contains 19 residues. CDR3 nucleotide sequence: TGTGCCAGCAGCCCGAGAGGGACCACCTTTAAGACGAGCTCCTACGAGCAGTACTTC. Amino acids: CASSPRGTTFKTSSYEQYF.

The chain employs TRBV19 and TRBJ2-3, with a possible D match to TRBD1 (6 bases). V was cut by 5 bases and J by 6 bases, with 15 bases left in between. CDR1 is LNHDA and CDR2 is SQIVND in the germline V gene (reference sequence). The CDR3 extends over 14 amino acids. The CDR3 sequence: CASSDRPTSDTQYF. For the CDR3, the DNA is TGTGCCAGTAGTGACAGGCCCACATCCGATACGCAGTATTTT.

This chain links TRBV19 with TRBJ2-7, with D uncertain. Per germline, CDR1 LNHDA and CDR2 SQIVND (reference sequence). Deletions cut 4 bases from V and 2 bases from J, with 15 bases between. The CDR3 loop spans 15 amino acids. CDR3 DNA: TGTGCCAGTAGTAGGGTCAGGACGTCGACCTACGAGCAGTACTTC. Translation: CASSRVRTSTYEQYF.

The CDR3 DNA is TGTGCCAGCAGCACCAGGGGGCCAGACACCATATATTTT. Translation: CASSTRGPDTIYF. The chain uses TRBV13 and TRBJ1-3, with TRBD1 matching 8 bases. CDR3 length: 13 residues. Germline-derived CDR1 and CDR2 are PRHDT and FYEKMQ (reference sequence). Germline trimming cut 5 bases from V and 8 bases from J; bases unmatched to any gene: 5. Drawing the rest from reference TRBV13 and TRBJ1-3, the complete variable domain is AAGVIQSPRHLIKEKRETATLKCYPIPRHDTVYWYQQGPGQDPQFLISFYEKMQSDKGSIPDRFSAQQFSDYHSELNMSSLELGDSALYFCASSTRGPDTIYFGEGSWLTVV.

J is TRBJ2-5 and V is TRBV10-3, with a tentative D call TRBD1 (5 bases). The CDR3 has 15 amino acids. Germline CDR1 is ENHRY and CDR2 is SYGVKD. V lost 2 bases and J lost 2, with 12 bases in between. The CDR3 DNA reads TGTGCCATCAGTGAGGCAAGAGACAGACAAGAGACCCAGTACTTC. Protein: CAISEARDRQETQYF.

The CDR3 DNA is TGTGCCAGCAGCTTAATGGCAGGGGAATACGAGCAGTACTTC. This sequence encodes CASSLMAGEYEQYF. The V and J genes are TRBV11-2 and TRBJ2-7, with a tentative D call TRBD1 (6 bases). The CDR3 consists of 14 residues. Deletions cut 2 bases from V and 4 bases from J, with 12 bases between. Germline V gene data show CDR1 as SGHAT and CDR2 as FQNNGV.

The chain couples TRBV7-9 to TRBJ2-1; 9 nucleotides line up with TRBD1. V shed 5 bases, J shed 5 bases, and the junction held 7 bases outside the gene matches. Germline values: CDR1 SEHNR, CDR2 FQNEAQ (reference sequence). There are 15 residues in the CDR3. The CDR3 sequence is CASSRTGAGDNEQFF. In nucleotides, the CDR3 is TGTGCCAGCAGCCGGACAGGGGCTGGTGACAATGAGCAGTTCTTC.

This clone turned up a few times. The J gene is TRBJ1-2, the V gene TRBV30; D not certain. This CDR3 is 12 amino acids long. Trimming took off 0 bases at V and 7 bases at J, with 9 bases between the two ends. The germline CDR1 and CDR2 sequences are GTSNPN and SVGIG (reference sequence). CDR3 region: CAWSVPESGYTF. CDR3 in DNA: TGTGCCTGGAGTGTACCGGAGTCTGGCTACACCTTC.

This chain joins TRBV19 and TRBJ2-1; no clear D gene. Germline V gives CDR1 LNHDA, CDR2 SQIVND (reference sequence). V was cut by 5 bases and J by 7 bases, with 9 bases left in between. This CDR3 has 12 residues. CDR3 bases: TGTGCCAGTAGTCACGGACGGAATGAGCAGTTCTTC. Translated, it gives CASSHGRNEQFF.

The CDR3 here is CAWSATGDTIYF. The CDR3 DNA reads as TGTGCCTGGAGTGCAACCGGGGACACCATATATTTT. This chain joins TRBV30 and TRBJ1-3, with D uncertain. CDR3 size: 12 residues. V was cut by 1 base and J by 8 bases, with 9 bases left in between. Germline values: CDR1 GTSNPN, CDR2 SVGIG (reference sequence).

This clone was counted once. V usage is TRBV19 and J usage is TRBJ2-1; no definite D call. V was trimmed by 3 bases and J by 0 bases, leaving 9 bases between them. The germline gives CDR1 LNHDA, CDR2 SQIVND (reference sequence). The length of the CDR3 is 15 residues. The CDR3 protein is CASSMSITSYNEQFF. The CDR3 nucleotides are TGTGCCAGTAGTATGAGTATTACCTCCTACAATGAGCAGTTCTTC.

The rearrangement uses TRBV6-5 and TRBJ2-5; no firm D call. V dropped 3 bases and J dropped 7 bases, with 6 bases sitting between them. This CDR3 has 11 residues. CDR1 and CDR2 (germline): MNHEY, SVGAGI. The CDR3 coding sequence is TGTGCCAGCAGTTATCGGTGGACCCAGTACTTC. This gives the protein CASSYRWTQYF.